This T cell receptor beta chain was observed in a study of blood T cells in healthy people across ages. Study findings and constraints: The authors considered diversity estimates from one million T cells to be underestimates. More naive CD4+ cells and higher diversity marked long-lived donors relative to aged donors.

V gave up 7 bases and J gave up 7 bases, with 17 bases separating them. The V gene's germline CDR1 is MGHDK and CDR2 SYGVNS. The CDR3 has 15 residues. Together with a sample-barcoded 5' primer, a J-beta primer mix was included in a second PCR lasting about 6 to 11 cycles. The authors tagged each cDNA molecule using a template-switch adaptor with 12 random nucleotides. TCRdb reanalysed the 5' RACE reads using MiXCR and keeps one entry per CDR3 protein. The data hold approximately 1,000,000 distinct CDR3 sequences, with 40% to 50% observed a single time. This clonotype came up a few times. No antigen is known for it.

This clonotype was obtained from a woman aged 55-70 years in good health. V and J are TRBV25-1 and TRBJ1-6; weak D call: TRBD1 (5 bases). Specimen: blood. In DNA form, the CDR3 reads TGTGCCAGCAAGTCAGGACAAACAATCAATTCACCCCTCCACTTT. Amino acid sequence: CASKSGQTINSPLHF. The variable domain in full, completed from reference TRBV25-1 and TRBJ1-6, reads EADIYQTPRYLVIGTGKKITLECSQTMGHDKMYWYQQDPGMELHLIHYSYGVNSTEKGDLSSESTVSRIRTEHFPLTLESARPSHTSQYLCASKSGQTINSPLHFGNGTRLTVT.